Listed here are 32 T cell receptor beta chains from one sample, sequenced in a study of shared T cell receptors in the human thymus. This table comes from immunoSEQ multiplex PCR, and its TCRdb copy is limited to in-frame clones, with some not included. The data show approximately 660,000 clones, over 75% seen once. This sample was shared with a second study, whose subject was human thymus T cells.

What was sequenced was thymocytes. The source of these receptors is a boy younger than two with a congenital heart defect.

The rearrangement uses TRBV5-4 and TRBJ1-3; D possibly corresponds to TRBD1 (6 bases). Deletions cut 3 bases from V and 1 base from J, with 14 bases between. Germline CDR1 is SGHNT and CDR2 is YYREEE (reference sequence). The CDR3 has 16 amino acids. CDR3 loop: CASSCQGMGSGNTIYF. As DNA, the CDR3 is TGTGCCAGCAGCTGCCAGGGGATGGGGTCTGGAAACACCATATATTTT.

The chain joins TRBV7-9 to TRBJ2-7; 8 nucleotides match TRBD1. V was pared by 10 bases and J by 7 bases, with 12 bases of the junction left unmatched. CDR3 length: 13 amino acids. Germline lookup yields CDR1 SEHNR and CDR2 FQNEAQ (reference sequence). CDR3: CATSETGEREQYF. Here the CDR3 DNA reads TGTGCCACCTCCGAGACAGGGGAGCGAGAGCAGTACTTC.

The rearrangement uses TRBV27 and TRBJ2-1; 7 bases are shared with TRBD2. V shed 5 bases and J 5 bases; nucleotides not matched to a gene: 12. CDR1 and CDR2 (germline): MNHEY, SMNVEV (reference sequence). CDR3 length: 16 amino acids. The CDR3 sequence: CASSPPFREGHNEQFF. CDR3 nucleotides: TGTGCCAGCAGTCCCCCATTCAGGGAGGGCCACAATGAGCAGTTCTTC.

This clone came up once. The chain links TRBV2 to TRBJ1-3; 7 bases line up with TRBD1. This CDR3 spans 17 amino acids. Germline V lookup: CDR1 SNHLY, CDR2 FYNNEI. V lost 4 bases, J lost 0 bases, and 9 bases stayed unmatched. The CDR3 is CASSGSWTGPSGNTIYF. CDR3 in DNA: TGTGCCAGCAGTGGAAGTTGGACAGGACCCTCTGGAAACACCATATATTTT.

This rearrangement joins TRBV9 to TRBJ2-1, with 7 bases that match TRBD2. CDR3 length equals 16 residues. The germline gives CDR1 SGDLS, CDR2 YYNGEE. J gave up 3 bases and V 1 base, and 7 bases lay outside the gene matches. In DNA form, the CDR3 reads TGTGCCAGCAGCGTAAGGATAATAGCGGGCTACAATGAGCAGTTCTTC. It is translated as CASSVRIIAGYNEQFF.

In this sample, this clone turned up once. The chain carries TRBV6-5 and TRBJ1-1; the D gene is possibly TRBD1 (6 bases). Germline V gene data show CDR1 as MNHEY and CDR2 as SVGAGI. The CDR3 sequence is 12 residues long. Deletions cut 6 bases from V and 11 bases from J, with 16 bases between. Here the CDR3 DNA reads TGTGCCAGCAGGGATCGGACAGCGTCCGCTTTCTTT. It codes for CASRDRTASAFF.

The chain uses TRBV9 and TRBJ2-7, with TRBD2 matching over 7 bases. J gave up 6 bases and V 0 bases, and 3 bases lay outside the gene matches. The CDR3 consists of 13 residues. The V gene's germline CDR1 is SGDLS and CDR2 YYNGEE. The CDR3 is CASSVGTRGEQYF. In nucleotides, the CDR3 is TGTGCCAGCAGCGTAGGGACTAGGGGCGAGCAGTACTTC.

The chain uses TRBV5-6 and TRBJ2-5; tentative D call: TRBD1 (6 bases). TRBJ2-7 explains the end of the DNA better; the J call may be wrong. The CDR3 spans 16 residues. Germline-derived CDR1 and CDR2 are SGHDT and YYEEEE. The CDR3 spells CASSLVLTGVSYEQYF. The CDR3 DNA reads TGTGCCAGCAGCTTGGTACTGACAGGCGTCTCCTACGAGCAGTACTTC.

The chain couples TRBV27 to TRBJ2-1, with TRBD2 identical over 11 bases. Germline assignment: CDR1 MNHEY and CDR2 SMNVEV (reference sequence). The CDR3 contains 16 residues. Trimming took 6 bases from V and 0 from J; bases not matched to a gene: 4. The CDR3, as DNA: TGTGCCAGCAGCAAAACTAGCGGGAGCTCCTACAATGAGCAGTTCTTC. Translating it yields CASSKTSGSSYNEQFF.

This rearrangement joins TRBV6-1 to TRBJ1-2; D is possibly TRBD1 (6 bases). The CDR3 extends over 14 amino acids. The germline gives CDR1 MNHNS, CDR2 SASEGT. Trimming removed 6 bases at V and 4 bases at J, with 15 bases between. CDR3 in DNA: TGTGCCAGCAGGGTAGACAGGCCCCCCTATGGCTACACCTTC. This sequence encodes CASRVDRPPYGYTF.

This rearrangement joins TRBV4-2 to TRBJ2-3; tentative D call: TRBD2 (5 bases). The CDR3 runs to 17 residues. Trimming shortened V by 6 bases and J by 6 bases, and 25 bases separated the two germline ends. Germline CDR1 is LGHNA and CDR2 is YNFKEQ. CDR3 residues: CASSPGTGGNSRDTQYF. CDR3 nucleotides: TGTGCCAGCAGTCCGGGAACGGGTGGGAATAGTCGGGATACGCAGTATTTT.

The rearrangement links TRBV28 to TRBJ2-1, with 7 bases aligning to TRBD2. With 1 base clipped from V and 8 bases from J, the junction kept 14 bases outside the gene matches. Germline CDR1 MDHEN, CDR2 SYDVKM. The CDR3 covers 17 residues. CDR3 DNA sequence: TGTGCCAGCAGTTTATTGGGGGGGGAGCGCCCCGTCCATGAGCAGTTCTTC. It codes for CASSLLGGERPVHEQFF.

The CDR3 reads CAWSGQLSSYEQYF. Written as DNA, the CDR3 is TGTGCCTGGAGCGGACAGCTATCCTCCTACGAGCAGTACTTC. J is TRBJ2-7 and V is TRBV30; weak D call: TRBD1 (6 bases). Deletions cut 3 bases from V and 0 bases from J, with 12 bases between. This CDR3 has 14 residues. The germline V gene encodes CDR1 GTSNPN and CDR2 SVGIG (reference sequence).

J is TRBJ2-7 and V is TRBV6-5, with D tentatively TRBD1 (6 bases). The CDR3 covers 16 residues. CDR1 is MNHEY, CDR2 SVGAGI, per germline. V lost 2 bases, J lost 1 base, and 15 bases lay in between. This CDR3 reads CASSYGTPKGSYEQYF. The DNA of the CDR3 is TGTGCCAGCAGTTACGGGACACCAAAGGGGTCCTACGAGCAGTACTTC.

The genes are TRBV7-6 and TRBJ2-2; 9 nucleotides line up with TRBD2. J gave up 5 bases and V 5 bases, and 21 bases lay outside the gene matches. Per germline, CDR1 SGHVS and CDR2 FNYEAQ. The CDR3 totals 20 residues. The CDR3 reads CASSLLWGGRGPMGTGELFF. For the CDR3, the DNA is TGTGCCAGCAGCCTTCTTTGGGGCGGGAGGGGCCCTATGGGAACCGGGGAGCTGTTTTTT.

This sequence joins TRBV28 and TRBJ1-3, with a tentative D call TRBD1 (6 bases). Germline CDR1 MDHEN, CDR2 SYDVKM. The CDR3 totals 16 residues. The germline V and J ends were trimmed by 6 bases and 1 base, with 16 bases remaining between them. CDR3 sequence: CASRFTIQGSGNTIYF. DNA of the CDR3: TGTGCCAGCAGATTTACGATACAGGGATCTGGAAACACCATATATTTT.

The J gene is TRBJ2-2, the V gene TRBV12-5, with D tentatively TRBD2 (7 bases). The CDR3 consists of 15 residues. Germline V gene lookup returns CDR1 LGHNT and CDR2 FRNRAP. V lost 5 bases and J 4 bases, leaving 14 bases between the germline ends. CDR3 amino acids: CASGGGGDGTGELFF. The CDR3 DNA sequence: TGTGCTAGTGGTGGAGGGGGGGACGGCACCGGGGAGCTGTTTTTT.

This chain uses TRBV6-1 with TRBJ2-5, with 7 nucleotides matching TRBD1. V shed 8 bases and J 3 bases; nucleotides not matched to a gene: 3. The germline V gene encodes CDR1 MNHNS and CDR2 SASEGT. The CDR3 extends over 12 amino acids. This CDR3 is CASGQGEETQYF. CDR3 in DNA: TGTGCCAGCGGGCAGGGGGAAGAGACCCAGTACTTC.

The chain recombines TRBV19 with TRBJ1-5; the D gene is possibly TRBD1 (5 bases). Germline V gene sequence: CDR1 LNHDA, CDR2 SQIVND (reference sequence). The CDR3 covers 16 residues. Trimming took off 7 bases at V and 0 bases at J, with 16 bases between the two ends. The CDR3 coding sequence is TGTGCCAGTACCCCCGGCCACAGGACTAGCAATCAGCCCCAGCATTTT. This encodes CASTPGHRTSNQPQHF.

The genes are TRBV29-1 and TRBJ2-1, with 10 bases lining up with TRBD2. Trimming removed 8 bases from V and 0 bases from J; junction bases left unmatched: 13. Germline V gene sequence: CDR1 SQVTM, CDR2 ANQGSEA. The CDR3 spans 17 residues. CDR3 amino acids: CSSRRLAGEVSYNEQFF. Here the CDR3 DNA reads TGCAGCTCCCGTAGGCTAGCGGGAGAGGTCTCCTACAATGAGCAGTTCTTC.

The J gene is TRBJ2-7, the V gene TRBV18; D is unresolved. Trimming removed 9 bases at V and 3 bases at J, with 3 bases between. Germline assignment: CDR1 KGHSH and CDR2 LQKENI. The CDR3 totals 9 residues. CDR3 in DNA: TGTGCCAGTCTCTACGAGCAGTACTTC. Translating gives CASLYEQYF.

The rearrangement uses TRBV6-6 and TRBJ2-3; 12 bases match TRBD2. CDR1 and CDR2 from the germline V gene are MNHNY and SVGAGI (reference sequence). Trimming cost V 4 bases and J 4 bases; bases outside gene matches: 6. CDR3 length equals 16 residues. Here the CDR3 reads CASSCATSGSADTQYF. DNA of the CDR3: TGTGCCAGCAGTTGCGCGACTAGCGGGAGCGCAGATACGCAGTATTTT.

This clone was counted between two and nine times. This chain links TRBV7-2 with TRBJ2-7; TRBD2 might be the D (6 bases). V shed 5 bases and J shed 3 bases, with 20 bases lying between them. The germline CDR1 and CDR2 sequences are SGHTA and FQGNSA. The CDR3 spans 16 residues. The DNA for the CDR3 is TGTGCCAGCAGCCCCTCGGTCTATCGGGAGAACTACGAGCAGTACTTC. Its translation: CASSPSVYRENYEQYF.

V is TRBV11-3 and J is TRBJ2-7; 10 nucleotides line up with TRBD1. V lost 1 base, J lost 6 bases, and 9 bases stayed unmatched. The CDR3 totals 16 residues. Per the germline V gene, CDR1 is SGHNT and CDR2 is YENEEA. In DNA form, the CDR3 reads TGTGCCAGCAGCTTAGTACGGACAGGGGGTTTGCCCGAGCAGTACTTC. Translated, it gives CASSLVRTGGLPEQYF.

This sequence joins TRBV14 and TRBJ2-5, with a weak D call TRBD1 (6 bases). CDR1 is SGHDN and CDR2 is FVKESK in the germline V gene. This CDR3 comprises 14 residues. Deletions cut 4 bases from V and 3 bases from J, with 12 bases between. For the CDR3, the DNA is TGTGCCAGCAGCCCCCAGAACAGGGAAGAGACCCAGTACTTC. It codes for CASSPQNREETQYF. Together with reference TRBV14 and TRBJ2-5, the CDR3 gives the full variable domain: EAGVTQFPSHSVIEKGQTVTLRCDPISGHDNLYWYRRVMGKEIKFLLHFVKESKQDESGMPNNRFLAERTGGTYSTLKVQPAELEDSGVYFCASSPQNREETQYFGPGTRLLVL.

The gene calls are TRBV6-1 and TRBJ1-3; 9 bases fit TRBD1. Germline V gives CDR1 MNHNS, CDR2 SASEGT. The junction had 4 bases not matched to a gene; V was cut back by 2 bases and J by 2 bases. The CDR3 runs to 16 residues. As DNA, the CDR3 is TGTGCCAGCAGTGAATCGGGACAGGGCCCTGGAAACACCATATATTTT. This translates into CASSESGQGPGNTIYF.

This clone was seen once. The chain is built from TRBV6-1 and TRBJ2-5; 11 positions match TRBD2. With 4 bases clipped from V and 4 bases from J, the junction kept 14 bases outside the gene matches. The CDR3 spans 18 residues. Germline CDR1 and CDR2: MNHNS and SASEGT. CDR3 nucleotides: TGTGCCAGCAGTGGGGGCTTTAGCGGGAGGGTGGCTCCAGAGACCCAGTACTTC. It codes for CASSGGFSGRVAPETQYF.

This clone has only one observation. V usage is TRBV25-1 and J usage is TRBJ2-7, with D possibly matching TRBD2 (5 bases). This CDR3 contains 13 residues. The V end lost 6 bases, the J end lost 5 bases, and 14 bases lay between the germline ends. Germline V gives CDR1 MGHDK, CDR2 SYGVNS. For the CDR3, the DNA is TGTGCCAGCAGGGCCCCGCAGAGGGACGAGCAGTACTTC. It codes for CASRAPQRDEQYF.

V gene TRBV7-8 combines with J gene TRBJ2-5; 7 bases align to TRBD1. Germline V gives CDR1 SGHVS, CDR2 FQNEAQ. The CDR3 is 12 amino acids. The J segment lost 14 bases and the V segment lost 6 bases, leaving 12 bases of the junction unmatched. The CDR3 DNA is TGTGCCAGCAGGACAGGGAGCTCAATATACTACTTC. Translation gives CASRTGSSIYYF.

This sequence joins TRBV6-1 and TRBJ2-1; 9 positions agree with TRBD2. Germline V lookup: CDR1 MNHNS, CDR2 SASEGT. V gave up 3 bases and J gave up 8 bases; unmatched junction bases: 11. This CDR3 has 16 residues. The CDR3 nucleotides read TGTGCCAGCAGTGAGGCCGGGACTAGCAATTTGGATGAGCAGTTCTTC. Translated, it gives CASSEAGTSNLDEQFF.

The chain links TRBV6-1 to TRBJ1-2, with D tentatively TRBD1 (6 bases). CDR3 length: 13 amino acids. V gave up 6 bases and J gave up 4 bases, with 12 bases separating them. Germline V gene data show CDR1 as MNHNS and CDR2 as SASEGT. DNA for the CDR3: TGTGCCAGCAGAGACAGGTGCGGCTATGGCTACACCTTC. It translates to CASRDRCGYGYTF.

This chain connects TRBV28 to TRBJ2-2; the D gene is possibly TRBD1 (7 bases). This CDR3 contains 16 residues. Germline V CDR1 and CDR2: MDHEN, SYDVKM. Trimming removed 3 bases at V and 2 bases at J, with 13 bases between. In DNA form, the CDR3 reads TGTGCCAGCAGTTTCCAGGGGGGACCAAACACCGGGGAGCTGTTTTTT. It specifies CASSFQGGPNTGELFF. Combining the CDR3 with reference TRBV28 and TRBJ2-2 gives the whole variable domain DVKVTQSSRYLVKRTGEKVFLECVQDMDHENMFWYRQDPGLGLRLIYFSYDVKMKEKGDIPEGYSVSREKKERFSLILESASTNQTSMYLCASSFQGGPNTGELFFGEGSRLTVL.